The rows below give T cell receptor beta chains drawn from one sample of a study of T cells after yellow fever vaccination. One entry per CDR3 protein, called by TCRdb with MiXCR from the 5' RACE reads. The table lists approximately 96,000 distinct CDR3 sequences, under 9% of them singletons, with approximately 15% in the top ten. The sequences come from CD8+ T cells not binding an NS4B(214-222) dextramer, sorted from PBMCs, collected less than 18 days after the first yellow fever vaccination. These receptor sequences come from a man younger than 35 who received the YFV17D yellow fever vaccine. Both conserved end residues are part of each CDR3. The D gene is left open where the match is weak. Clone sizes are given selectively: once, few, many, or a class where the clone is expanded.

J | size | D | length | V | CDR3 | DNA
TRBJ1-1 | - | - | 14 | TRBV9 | CASSKRPRNTEAFF | TGTGCCAGCAGCAAAAGGCCCAGGAACACTGAAGCTTTCTTT
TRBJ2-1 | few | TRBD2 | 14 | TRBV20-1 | CSARDLRGGREQFF | TGCAGTGCTAGAGATTTGCGGGGGGGCCGAGAGCAGTTCTTC
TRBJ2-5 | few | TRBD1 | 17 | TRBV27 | CASRQTGTGLLVETQYF | TGTGCCAGCAGGCAAACCGGGACAGGCCTTCTCGTGGAGACCCAGTACTTC
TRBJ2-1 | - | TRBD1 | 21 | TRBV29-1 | CSVLIPPGQGPLGSSYNEQFF | TGCAGCGTTTTAATCCCCCCGGGACAGGGCCCTCTTGGAAGCTCCTACAATGAGCAGTTCTTC
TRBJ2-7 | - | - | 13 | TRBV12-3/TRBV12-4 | CASSEGPAYEQYF | TGTGCCAGCAGCGAGGGCCCCGCCTACGAGCAGTACTTC
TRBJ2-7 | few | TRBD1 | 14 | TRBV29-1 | CSVEGTGDSYEQYF | TGCAGCGTTGAAGGGACAGGGGATTCCTACGAGCAGTACTTC
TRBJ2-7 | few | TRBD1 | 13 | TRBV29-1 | CSVYDRDSYEQYF | TGCAGCGTTTACGACAGGGACTCCTACGAGCAGTACTTC
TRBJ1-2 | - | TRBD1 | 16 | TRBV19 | CASTYWDRGLDYGYTF | TGTGCCTCCACTTACTGGGACAGGGGGCTCGACTATGGCTACACCTTC
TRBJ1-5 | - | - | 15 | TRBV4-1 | CASSQGVFTSQPQHF | TGCGCCAGCAGCCAAGGGGTCTTTACAAGCCAGCCCCAGCATTTT
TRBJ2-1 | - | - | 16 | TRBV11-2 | CASSLEGGPSYNEQFF | TGTGCCAGCAGCTTAGAAGGGGGGCCCTCCTACAATGAGCAGTTCTTC
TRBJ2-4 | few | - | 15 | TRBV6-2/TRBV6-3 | CASSYRSLAKNIQYF | TGTGCCAGCAGTTACAGGTCTCTAGCCAAAAACATTCAGTACTTC
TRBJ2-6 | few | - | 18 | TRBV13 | CASSLTQKRLSGANVLTF | TGTGCCAGCAGCTTAACCCAGAAACGCCTTTCTGGGGCCAACGTCCTGACTTTC
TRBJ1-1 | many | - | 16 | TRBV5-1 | CASSLTKGTLGTEAFF | TGCGCCAGCAGCTTGACCAAAGGGACCCTTGGCACTGAAGCTTTCTTT
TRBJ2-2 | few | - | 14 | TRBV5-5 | CASSSRQITGELFF | TGTGCCAGCAGCTCCCGACAGATCACCGGGGAGCTGTTTTTT
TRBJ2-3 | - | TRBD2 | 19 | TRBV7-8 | CASSTPVKTSGLGADTQYF | TGTGCCAGCAGCACTCCCGTGAAGACTAGCGGCCTTGGCGCAGATACGCAGTATTTT
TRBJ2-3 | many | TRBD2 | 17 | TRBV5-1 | CASSLSVAGEITDTQYF | TGCGCCAGCAGCTTGTCGGTAGCGGGGGAGATCACAGATACGCAGTATTTT
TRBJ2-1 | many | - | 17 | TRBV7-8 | CASSLIMMPGVYNEQFF | TGTGCCAGCAGCTTAATCATGATGCCGGGGGTCTACAATGAGCAGTTCTTC
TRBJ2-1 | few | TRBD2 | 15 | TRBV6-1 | CASRETSGEYNEQFF | TGTGCCAGCAGGGAGACTAGCGGGGAGTACAATGAGCAGTTCTTC
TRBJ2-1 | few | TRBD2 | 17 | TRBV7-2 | CASSLGGSGGVYNEQFF | TGTGCCAGCAGCTTAGGGGGTAGCGGGGGGGTCTACAATGAGCAGTTCTTC
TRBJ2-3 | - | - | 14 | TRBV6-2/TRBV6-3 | CASSYQTLADTQYF | TGTGCCAGCAGTTACCAAACCCTGGCAGATACGCAGTATTTT
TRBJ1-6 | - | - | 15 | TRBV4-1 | CASSQGNPSVSPLHF | TGCGCCAGCAGCCAAGGAAATCCTTCCGTTTCACCCCTCCACTTT
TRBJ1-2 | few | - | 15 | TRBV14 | CASSQDGQVGYGYTF | TGTGCCAGCAGCCAAGATGGGCAGGTGGGCTATGGCTACACCTTC
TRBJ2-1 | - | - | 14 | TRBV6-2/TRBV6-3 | CASSYPGTNNEQFF | TGTGCCAGCAGTTACCCGGGGACAAACAATGAGCAGTTCTTC
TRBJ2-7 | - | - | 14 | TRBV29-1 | CSVPAPGGAYEQYF | TGCAGCGTCCCCGCCCCAGGGGGGGCCTACGAGCAGTACTTC
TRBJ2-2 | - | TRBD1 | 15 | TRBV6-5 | CASSYGQGATGELFF | TGTGCCAGCAGTTACGGCCAGGGGGCCACCGGGGAGCTGTTTTTT
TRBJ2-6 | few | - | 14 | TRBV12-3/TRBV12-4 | CASSQGGGANVLTF | TGTGCCAGCAGTCAGGGGGGGGGGGCCAACGTCCTGACTTTC
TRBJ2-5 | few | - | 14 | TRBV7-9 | CASSFRPTQETQYF | TGTGCCAGCAGTTTTAGACCAACCCAAGAGACCCAGTACTTC
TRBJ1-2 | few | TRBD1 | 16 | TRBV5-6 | CASSEDRGFANYGYTF | TGTGCCAGCAGCGAAGACAGGGGATTTGCTAACTATGGCTACACCTTC
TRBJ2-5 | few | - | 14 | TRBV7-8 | CASSLALGRETQYF | TGTGCCAGCAGCTTAGCGCTGGGTCGGGAGACCCAGTACTTC
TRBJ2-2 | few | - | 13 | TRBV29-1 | CSVEERGSGELFF | TGCAGCGTTGAAGAAAGAGGTAGCGGGGAGCTGTTTTTT
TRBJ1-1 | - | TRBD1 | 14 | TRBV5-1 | CASSTGTGNTEAFF | TGCGCCAGCAGCACCGGGACAGGAAACACTGAAGCTTTCTTT